This TCR beta chain was sequenced for a study of OX40 agonist ivuxolimab in advanced cancers. Sequenced by immunoSEQ multiplex PCR; TCRdb stores in-frame clones only, minus some. The sample consists of approximately 90,000 clones, about 90% of them appearing once. The germline CDR1 and CDR2 sequences are KGHSH and LQKENI. The CDR3 is 15 amino acids. The V end lost 2 bases, the J end lost 2 bases, and 11 bases lay between the germline ends. The chain uses TRBV18 and TRBJ2-3, with TRBD2 as a possible D gene (6 bases). This specimen was CD4+ or CD8+ T cells sorted from blood, taken in a trial of the OX40 agonist ivuxolimab. This clonotype was obtained from an adult with an advanced solid tumor such as melanoma, head and neck, liver or kidney cancer. CDR3 sequence: CASSPGGTYTDTQYF. In nucleotides, the CDR3 is TGTGCCAGCTCACCAGGGGGGACGTACACAGATACGCAGTATTTT. The complete variable domain, with remaining parts taken from reference TRBV18 and TRBJ2-3, reads NAGVMQNPRHLVRRRGQEARLRCSPMKGHSHVYWYRQLPEEGLKFMVYLQKENIIDESGMPKERFSAEFPKEGPSILRIQQVVRGDSAAYFCASSPGGTYTDTQYFGPGTRLTVL.